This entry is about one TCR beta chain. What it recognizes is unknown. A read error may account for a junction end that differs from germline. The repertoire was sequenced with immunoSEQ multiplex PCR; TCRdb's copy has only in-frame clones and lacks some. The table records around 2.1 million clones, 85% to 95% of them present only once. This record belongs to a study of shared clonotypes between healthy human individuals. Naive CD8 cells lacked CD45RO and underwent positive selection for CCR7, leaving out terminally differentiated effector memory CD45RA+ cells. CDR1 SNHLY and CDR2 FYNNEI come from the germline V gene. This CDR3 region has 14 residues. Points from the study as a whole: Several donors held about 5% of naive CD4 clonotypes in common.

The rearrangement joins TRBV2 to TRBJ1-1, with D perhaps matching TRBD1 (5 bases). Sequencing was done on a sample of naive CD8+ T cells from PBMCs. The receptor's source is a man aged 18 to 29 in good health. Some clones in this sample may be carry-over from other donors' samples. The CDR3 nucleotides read TGTGCCAGCAGCGAAGGGGTACGTGGCACTGAAGCTTTCTTT. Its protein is CASSEGVRGTEAFF.